A single sample is the source of the 25 T cell receptor beta chains below, sequenced in a study of CD8 T cells in Susac syndrome. RNA was extracted with the RNeasy kit, and a quantity of roughly 0.5 to 1 ug was reverse transcribed using random hexamers. TCRdb redid the calling of the immunoSEQ multiplex PCR reads with MiXCR, one entry per CDR3 protein. There are 75,000 to 95,000 distinct CDR3 sequences in the sample; about 93% occur only once, and around 0.45% lies in the top ten. The sequenced sample was CD8+ T cells from PBMCs. The receptor set was obtained from a human donor with Susac syndrome.

This rearrangement joins TRBV19 to TRBJ1-1; D is unclear. Trimming shortened V by 5 bases and J by 0 bases, and 13 bases separated the two germline ends. This CDR3 has 15 residues. Germline V gives CDR1 LNHDA, CDR2 SQIVND (reference sequence). The CDR3 loop reads CASSGPSSVNTEAFF. As DNA, the CDR3 is TGTGCCAGTAGTGGTCCCTCCAGCGTGAACACTGAAGCTTTCTTT.

The chain uses TRBV30 and TRBJ2-1; D is unresolved. The CDR3 has 13 residues. With 0 bases removed from V and 6 bases from J, the gap between germline ends came to 9 bases. Germline V CDR1 and CDR2: GTSNPN, SVGIG (reference sequence). DNA of the CDR3: TGTGCCTGGAGTGTAACTTCGAGCAATGAGCAGTTCTTC. As protein: CAWSVTSSNEQFF.

The chain has TRBV18 and TRBJ2-1, with TRBD2 identical over 11 bases. The trim removed 0 bases at V and 10 bases at J, leaving 11 bases unmatched. The germline V gene has CDR1 KGHSH and CDR2 LQKENI. This CDR3 has 17 amino acids. The CDR3 DNA reads TGTGCCAGCTCACCACCGGGTTTGGGCCTAGCGGGAGGAGAGCAGTTCTTC. Amino acids: CASSPPGLGLAGGEQFF. The full variable domain, rest sourced from reference TRBV18 and TRBJ2-1, is NAGVMQNPRHLVRRRGQEARLRCSPMKGHSHVYWYRQLPEEGLKFMVYLQKENIIDESGMPKERFSAEFPKEGPSILRIQQVVRGDSAAYFCASSPPGLGLAGGEQFFGPGTRLTVL.

The V gene is TRBV7-9, the J gene TRBJ2-3, with D hard to call. This CDR3 spans 11 amino acids. Germline values: CDR1 SEHNR, CDR2 FQNEAQ (reference sequence). Trimming pared 7 bases from V and 6 bases from J, leaving 8 bases between. CDR3 amino acids: CASTQRDTQYF. DNA of the CDR3: TGTGCCAGCACCCAACGGGATACGCAGTATTTT.

This rearrangement joins TRBV20-1 to TRBJ2-7; D gene uncertain. The germline CDR1 and CDR2 sequences are DFQATT and SNEGSKA (reference sequence). The CDR3 totals 13 residues. The CDR3 region has the DNA TGCATTCCCTGGCAGCCCGGTTCCTACGAGCAGTACTTC. Translated: CIPWQPGSYEQYF.

Regarding this clonotype: The junction departs from germline at one end; a sequencing error may be responsible. The J gene is TRBJ2-7, the V gene TRBV7-9; 10 bases map to TRBD2. The CDR3 has 12 residues. Germline V gene lookup returns CDR1 SEHNR and CDR2 FQNEAQ (reference sequence). CDR3: CASSLDGLAVGF. The CDR3 coding sequence is TGTGCCAGCAGCTTAGACGGACTAGCGGTGGGCTTC.

This sequence joins TRBV5-4 and TRBJ2-1, with a tentative D call TRBD1 (7 bases). Trimming stripped 1 base from V and 10 bases from J, with 15 bases between. The CDR3 has 14 amino acids. Germline V lookup: CDR1 SGHNT, CDR2 YYREEE (reference sequence). CDR3 residues: CASSLRQGGHEQFF. As DNA, the CDR3 is TGTGCCAGCAGCTTGAGGCAGGGGGGTCACGAGCAGTTCTTC.

The genes are TRBV2 and TRBJ2-7; TRBD1 might be the D (6 bases). The CDR3 length is 13 residues. With 7 bases removed from V and 1 base from J, the gap between germline ends came to 11 bases. Germline V gene sequence: CDR1 SNHLY, CDR2 FYNNEI. In nucleotides, the CDR3 is TGTGCCAGCAAGCCAGGGGAATCCTACGAGCAGTACTTC. Translation: CASKPGESYEQYF.

The chain employs TRBV4-2 and TRBJ2-1, with TRBD2 matching over 9 bases. V shed 3 bases and J 2 bases; nucleotides not matched to a gene: 8. This CDR3 is 17 amino acids long. The germline V gene encodes CDR1 LGHNA and CDR2 YNFKEQ. In DNA form, the CDR3 reads TGTGCCAGCAGCCAGAAGGCGGCGGGGGGGACCTACAATGAGCAGTTCTTC. Its translation: CASSQKAAGGTYNEQFF.

The chain has TRBV7-9 and TRBJ2-2, with 10 bases aligning to TRBD2. V lost 1 base, J lost 2 bases, and 4 bases stayed unmatched. The CDR3 runs 17 residues. In germline, CDR1 is SEHNR, CDR2 FQNEAQ (reference sequence). The CDR3, as DNA: TGTGCCAGCAGCTTAGGCGGGACTAGCGCCAACACCGGGGAGCTGTTTTTT. Encoded protein: CASSLGGTSANTGELFF.

The V gene is TRBV11-2, the J gene TRBJ2-1, with D possibly TRBD1 on 6 matching bases. Germline V CDR1 and CDR2: SGHAT, FQNNGV. CDR3 length equals 13 residues. V was cut by 0 bases and J by 10 bases, with 10 bases left in between. CDR3 bases: TGTGCCAGCAGCTTAGAACGAGGACAGGAGCAGTTCTTC. Protein product: CASSLERGQEQFF.

The rearrangement uses TRBV2 and TRBJ1-6, with a possible D match to TRBD1 (6 bases). This CDR3 spans 13 amino acids. Looked up from germline, CDR1 is SNHLY and CDR2 is FYNNEI. The V end lost 8 bases, the J end lost 5 bases, and 10 bases lay between the germline ends. Here the CDR3 reads CASYRDNNSPLHF. The CDR3 bases are TGTGCCAGCTACAGGGACAATAATTCACCCCTCCACTTT.

The chain is built from TRBV3-1 and TRBJ1-1, with D hard to call. V was clipped by 3 bases and J by 6 bases, with 11 bases between them. CDR3 size: 13 residues. Germline CDR1 LGHDT, CDR2 YNNKEL (reference sequence). Written as DNA, the CDR3 is TGTGCCAGCAGCCACACAGCCCCGGCTGAAGCTTTCTTT. Residues: CASSHTAPAEAFF.

The chain combines TRBV7-7 with TRBJ2-1, with no clear D. This CDR3 comprises 13 residues. V dropped 5 bases and J dropped 7 bases, with 12 bases sitting between them. Germline V gene data show CDR1 as SSHAT and CDR2 as FNYEAQ (reference sequence). The CDR3 nucleotides read TGTGCCAGCAGCCCCAGCCCTGGGAATGAGCAGTTCTTC. It yields the protein CASSPSPGNEQFF. The variable domain in full, completed from reference TRBV7-7 and TRBJ2-1, reads GAGVSQSPRYKVTKRGQDVTLRCDPISSHATLYWYQQALGQGPEFLTYFNYEAQPDKSGLPSDRFSAERPEGSISTLTIQRTEQRDSAMYRCASSPSPGNEQFFGPGTRLTVL.

The rearrangement uses TRBV19 and TRBJ1-4; the match to TRBD1 covers 9 bases. V was clipped by 9 bases and J by 10 bases; unmatched bases: 6. CDR1 and CDR2 (germline): LNHDA, SQIVND (reference sequence). The CDR3 length is 12 residues. The CDR3 DNA reads TGTGCCAGCCGTTCGACAGGGGGAAAACTGTTTTTT. Translated: CASRSTGGKLFF.

This clonotype has only a few counts. The V gene is TRBV19, the J gene TRBJ2-1; 8 bases match TRBD1. Germline trimming cut 4 bases from V and 7 bases from J; bases unmatched to any gene: 6. Germline V gene lookup returns CDR1 LNHDA and CDR2 SQIVND (reference sequence). The CDR3 has 14 amino acids. The CDR3 DNA is TGTGCCAGTAGTAATCAGGGGGCGCGGAATGAGCAGTTCTTC. This gives the protein CASSNQGARNEQFF.

The rearrangement uses TRBV30 and TRBJ1-2, with D possibly being TRBD1 (6 bases). The CDR3 sequence is 11 residues long. Germline V CDR1 and CDR2: GTSNPN, SVGIG (reference sequence). V shed 5 bases and J shed 7 bases, with 11 bases lying between them. CDR3 DNA sequence: TGTGCCTGGGTCCGACAGGTTGGCTACACCTTC. Amino acids: CAWVRQVGYTF.

The V gene is TRBV12-3 or TRBV12-4, the J gene TRBJ2-2, with TRBD1 identical over 9 bases. The V segment lost 6 bases and the J segment 7 bases; nucleotides outside the gene matches: 9. The length of the CDR3 is 15 residues. The CDR3 here is CASRQLQGADGELFF. The DNA for the CDR3 is TGTGCCAGCAGACAACTACAGGGGGCTGACGGGGAGCTGTTTTTT.

The rearrangement joins TRBV3-1 to TRBJ1-5; 11 nucleotides line up with TRBD1. Germline assignment: CDR1 LGHDT and CDR2 YNNKEL (reference sequence). This CDR3 has 14 amino acids. Losses at the gene ends were 6 bases for V and 7 bases for J; bases not matched to a gene: 5. The CDR3 here is CASSRTGGEQPQHF. CDR3 coding DNA: TGTGCCAGCAGTCGGACAGGGGGCGAACAGCCCCAGCATTTT.

CDR3 sequence (DNA): TGTGCCAGCAGCCACAGGGGGGAAAGGGGAGAGACCCAGTACTTC. Its protein is CASSHRGERGETQYF. The chain joins TRBV7-9 to TRBJ2-5; 8 bases fit TRBD1. The V and J ends lost 5 bases and 4 bases, in that order; junction bases with no gene match: 9. Germline values: CDR1 SEHNR, CDR2 FQNEAQ (reference sequence). The CDR3 totals 15 residues.

This chain connects TRBV30 to TRBJ1-5, with 7 bases identical to TRBD1. This CDR3 has 18 amino acids. Germline V gene data show CDR1 as GTSNPN and CDR2 as SVGIG (reference sequence). V lost 0 bases and J lost 0; bases outside the gene matches: 11. The chain's CDR3 is CAWSVRGQFRYSNQPQHF. The DNA of the CDR3 is TGTGCCTGGAGTGTAAGGGGACAGTTCCGTTATAGCAATCAGCCCCAGCATTTT.

J is TRBJ2-2 and V is TRBV9, with D unresolved. The V and J ends lost 4 bases and 0 bases respectively, with 13 bases between them. The V gene's germline CDR1 is SGDLS and CDR2 YYNGEE. This CDR3 contains 16 residues. The CDR3 sequence is CASSPLGKANTGELFF. The CDR3 DNA sequence: TGTGCCAGCAGCCCTCTTGGGAAAGCGAACACCGGGGAGCTGTTTTTT.

The chain carries TRBV4-1 and TRBJ1-2; no clear D. The V end was cut by 1 base, the J end by 3 bases, with 18 bases between. CDR3 length: 17 residues. Per germline, CDR1 MGHRA and CDR2 YSYEKL. The CDR3 DNA follows: TGCGCCAGCAGCCAAGCTTTCGGCTCTCAGGTGCACTATGGCTACACCTTC. This gives the protein CASSQAFGSQVHYGYTF.

The count of this clonotype is one. The chain employs TRBV7-9 and TRBJ2-7; D assignment may be TRBD1 or TRBD2 (5 bases each). This CDR3 is 14 amino acids long. V was shortened by 5 bases and J by 5 bases, with 16 bases between the two germline ends. Germline V lookup: CDR1 SEHNR, CDR2 FQNEAQ (reference sequence). DNA for the CDR3: TGTGCCAGCAGCGATCCAGGGACGTCCGACGAGCAGTACTTC. Translation: CASSDPGTSDEQYF.

This rearrangement joins TRBV6-5 to TRBJ2-3, with D possibly matching TRBD2 (6 bases). CDR1 and CDR2 from the germline V gene are MNHEY and SVGAGI. CDR3 length: 16 residues. Trimming took 0 bases from V and 6 from J, leaving 16 bases between them. CDR3 region: CASSYSWFGGVDTQYF. CDR3 bases: TGTGCCAGCAGTTACTCCTGGTTTGGCGGGGTCGATACGCAGTATTTT.